What follows is one TCR beta chain and its context. What antigen it recognizes has not been identified. Likely a read error: the CDR3 ends without its conserved phenylalanine or tryptophan. The entry originates in a study of metastatic and nonmetastatic thyroid tumors (dated by TCRdb to the early 2020s). Regarding the study in general: The researchers compared repertoires between peripheral blood samples and tumor or nodule tissue samples from patients with malignant or benign thyroid disease.

Findings and caveats that apply to the study as a whole: TCR beta diversity was reported as significantly higher in malignant tumors than in benign nodules, in both blood and tumor samples.

No treatment had been received by any patient before thyroid surgery. Using T-cell receptor beta sequencing, the researchers looked back retrospectively at clinical samples from patients, gathered between about 2011 and 2019. Trimming at the junction amounts to 0 bases on V and 4 bases on J, and the germline ends lie 10 bases apart. CDR1 and CDR2 are read off the germline V gene as LGHNA and YSLEER. The CDR3 adds up to 14 amino acids, both ends counted. Only the CDR3 portion is preserved as DNA: 42 bases, with reading frame beginning at the first base. Library prep was done by PCR. Sequenced using an Illumina HiSeq 4000. High-throughput sequencing was used to profile the TCR beta-chain CDR3 region of each patient. On the study's bioinformatics: The researchers built a classifier to tell apart papillary thyroid cancer patients with distant metastasis, based on CDR3 differences among clinicopathological groups. The Shannon index was used to assess repertoire diversity, and the Morisita-Horn index was used to assess tumor-blood repertoire similarity. TCRdb took the public reads, trimmed them with fastp at Q25, ran MiXCR for clone calling and kept in-frame beta chains. TCRdb, rather than the study authors, made the V and J calls. This sample gives roughly 35,000 clones in total; around a sixth of them show up just once. Just under 7% of the sample is held by the ten biggest clonotypes.

The origin of this receptor is a female donor with papillary thyroid cancer or a benign thyroid nodule (not recorded which). Some clones in this sample may be carry-over from other donors' samples. Sequencing was done on a sample of blood. The V and J segments used are TRBV4-3 and TRBJ2-7; the D gene is perhaps TRBD2, on 6 matching bases. CDR3 loop: CASSQDAAGYEQYL. The sequenced DNA: TGCGCCAGCAGCCAAGATGCCGCGGGATACGAGCAGTACTTA.